This T cell receptor beta chain was recovered during a study of beta chain features in type 1 diabetes. Study observations and caveats: Among patients with Type 1 diabetes, TCRB CDR3s were moderately but significantly shorter in every one of the four CD4+ subsets.

The isolated RNA, all of it, was reverse transcribed, so expressed TCRB transcripts were what got sequenced. The table came from immunoSEQ multiplex PCR; TCRdb's copy has only in-frame clones and leaves some out. The sample yields about 370,000 clones, around 15% seen once. A note on this clone: What it binds is unknown.

Sorting gave populations that all exceeded 98% purity. The material sequenced was naive CD4+ T cells from blood. This clonotype originated in a woman aged 18 to 35 in good health.

This CDR3 is CASSILAGSGTDTQYF. The CDR3 region has the DNA TGTGCCAGTAGTATCCTCGCGGGGTCTGGCACAGATACGCAGTATTTT. The chain has TRBV19 and TRBJ2-3, with D possibly being TRBD2 (6 bases). V was clipped by 3 bases and J by 1 base, with 14 bases between them. The CDR3 length is 16 residues. Germline V CDR1 and CDR2: LNHDA, SQIVND (reference sequence).